These 32 T cell receptor beta chains were sequenced from one sample in a study of neurological immune-mediated disorders. One entry per CDR3 protein results from TCRdb running MiXCR on the 5' RACE reads. The table shows 50,000 to 70,000 distinct CDR3 sequences, with 3% to 4% occurring only once. The sample was PBMCs. These receptor sequences come from a man aged 40-55 years with multiple sclerosis.

Many counts were recorded for this clonotype. V gene TRBV6-1 combines with J gene TRBJ1-1; TRBD1 aligns across 9 bases. The CDR3 loop spans 15 amino acids. Unmatched junction bases numbered 8, after V lost 7 bases and J lost 2 bases. Germline V gene lookup returns CDR1 MNHNS and CDR2 SASEGT. The CDR3 coding sequence is TGTGCCAGCACCAGGGACAGGGCGTATAACACTGAAGCTTTCTTT. Encoded protein: CASTRDRAYNTEAFF.

At least ten counts were recorded for this clonotype. CDR3 DNA sequence: TGCAGTGCTATAGCCCTCGCGGGAGGGGGAGAGACCCAGTACTTC. Residues: CSAIALAGGGETQYF. This chain uses TRBV20-1 with TRBJ2-5; TRBD2 agrees at 9 bases. Losses at the gene ends were 4 bases for V and 4 bases for J; bases not matched to a gene: 10. The germline gives CDR1 DFQATT, CDR2 SNEGSKA (reference sequence). The CDR3 consists of 15 residues.

The table lists this clonotype with many counts. The chain uses TRBV24-1 and TRBJ2-3, with TRBD2 as a possible D gene (5 bases). CDR3 length: 14 amino acids. Germline assignment: CDR1 KGHDR and CDR2 SFDVKD. Trimming took off 3 bases at V and 5 bases at J, with 11 bases between the two ends. The CDR3 reads CATSDPGLVDTQYF. The CDR3 DNA follows: TGTGCCACCAGTGATCCAGGACTCGTAGATACGCAGTATTTT.

This clonotype was found many times. The chain has TRBV5-1 and TRBJ1-1; D ambiguous. V gave up 1 base and J gave up 0 bases, with 4 bases separating them. Germline V gives CDR1 SGHRS, CDR2 YFSETQ. The length of the CDR3 is 13 residues. The CDR3 coding sequence is TGCGCCAGCAGCTTGAGGGTGAACACTGAAGCTTTCTTT. This translates into CASSLRVNTEAFF.

At least ten counts were recorded for this clonotype. The chain carries TRBV6-5 and TRBJ1-1; a weak D match, TRBD1 (5 bases). The ends were cut back, 2 bases at V and 1 base at J, with 11 bases in the middle. The CDR3 runs 15 residues. The germline V gene has CDR1 MNHEY and CDR2 SVGAGI. CDR3: CASSYPAGANTEAFF. CDR3 nucleotides: TGTGCCAGCAGTTACCCGGCCGGGGCGAACACTGAAGCTTTCTTT.

There are many counts of this clonotype. The chain uses TRBV7-9 and TRBJ2-3; D is undetermined. The CDR3 totals 16 residues. With 6 bases removed from V and 3 bases from J, the gap between germline ends came to 19 bases. Germline CDR1 reads SEHNR; CDR2 reads FQNEAQ (reference sequence). CDR3 in amino acids: CASSATGALRTDTQYF. The CDR3, as DNA: TGTGCCAGCAGTGCAACTGGCGCCCTTAGGACAGATACGCAGTATTTT.

This clonotype was seen ten or more times. The DNA of the CDR3 is TGTGCCAGCAGCCCGTGGGGGGAAGAGACCCAGTACTTC. Its protein product is CASSPWGEETQYF. The V gene is TRBV3-1, the J gene TRBJ2-5; D is possibly TRBD2 (6 bases). The germline V gene has CDR1 LGHDT and CDR2 YNNKEL (reference sequence). V lost 4 bases, J lost 3 bases, and 9 bases lay in between. This CDR3 spans 13 amino acids.

This clonotype occurred many times. The chain carries TRBV20-1 and TRBJ2-3, with 11 bases identical to TRBD2. The ends lost 0 bases at V and 5 bases at J; junction bases unmatched: 4. Germline lookup yields CDR1 DFQATT and CDR2 SNEGSKA (reference sequence). The CDR3 extends over 15 amino acids. CDR3: CSAREVGTSGDTQYF. The CDR3 DNA is TGCAGTGCTAGAGAGGTCGGGACTAGCGGAGATACGCAGTATTTT.

This clonotype appeared a few times. One base away lies a much larger clone, so this may be a sequencing read error. This chain uses TRBV12-3 or TRBV12-4 with TRBJ2-2, with D perhaps TRBD1 or TRBD2 (5 bases each). The CDR3 is 11 residues long. The CDR3 sequence: CDSSFRDELFF. The CDR3 DNA reads as TGTGACAGCAGTTTCCGGGACGAGCTGTTTTTT.

Ten or more counts support this clonotype. The rearrangement uses TRBV11-3 and TRBJ2-2; the D is unclear. The ends were cut back, 1 base at V and 7 bases at J, with 7 bases in the middle. The germline CDR1 and CDR2 sequences are SGHNT and YENEEA. The CDR3 contains 13 residues. CDR3 nucleotide sequence: TGTGCCAGCAGCTTAGTTGAAGGCGGGGAGCTGTTTTTT. Amino acid sequence: CASSLVEGGELFF.

The chain joins TRBV5-1 to TRBJ2-1; the match to TRBD1 covers 8 bases. The CDR3 is made up of 15 amino acids. Germline V gene sequence: CDR1 SGHRS, CDR2 YFSETQ. J lost 2 bases, V lost 4 bases, and 5 bases had no gene match. The CDR3 loop is CASSGSGQAYNEQFF. As DNA, the CDR3 is TGCGCCAGCAGCGGCTCGGGACAGGCCTACAATGAGCAGTTCTTC. The full variable domain, its missing parts supplied by reference TRBV5-1 and TRBJ2-1, is KAGVTQTPRYLIKTRGQQVTLSCSPISGHRSVSWYQQTPGQGLQFLFEYFSETQRNKGNFPGRFSGRQFSNSRSEMNVSTLELGDSALYLCASSGSGQAYNEQFFGPGTRLTVL.

The sample holds a few counts of this clonotype. A clone one base away is much larger, so this may be a read error. This rearrangement joins TRBV20-1 to TRBJ1-2, with no clear D. V was shortened by 3 bases and J by 5 bases, with 10 bases between the two germline ends. The CDR3 has 12 amino acids. Germline values: CDR1 DFQATT, CDR2 SNEGSKA (reference sequence). CDR3 amino acids: CSASTDRYGYTF. The CDR3 nucleotides read TGCAGTGCTAGTACTGATCGGTATGGCTACACCTTC.

In this sample, this clonotype turned up many times. The chain has TRBV5-1 and TRBJ2-5; D is uncertain. Germline V gene sequence: CDR1 SGHRS, CDR2 YFSETQ. Deletions cut 4 bases from V and 0 bases from J, with 7 bases between. The CDR3 sequence is 13 residues long. The CDR3 is CASSPLNQETQYF. The CDR3 nucleotides are TGCGCCAGCAGCCCCCTTAACCAAGAGACCCAGTACTTC.

This clonotype has more than one count but fewer than ten. The CDR3 end shows no conserved phenylalanine or tryptophan, and so a read error is likely. In DNA form, the CDR3 reads TGTGCCAGCAGCTTAAACAGGGATAATTCACCCCTCCACAAT. Protein: CASSLNRDNSPLHN. The gene calls are TRBV7-2 and TRBJ1-6, with D possibly matching TRBD1 (6 bases). Trimming shortened V by 2 bases and J by 5 bases, and 7 bases separated the two germline ends. The CDR3 length is 14 residues. Germline assignment: CDR1 SGHTA and CDR2 FQGNSA.

The chain carries TRBV14 and TRBJ2-1; D remains unclear. The CDR3 is made up of 15 amino acids. V was cut by 1 base and J by 3 bases, with 10 bases left in between. Germline CDR1 and CDR2: SGHDN and FVKESK. CDR3: CASSQVGSFYNEQFF. The CDR3 DNA reads TGTGCCAGCAGCCAAGTCGGCAGTTTCTACAATGAGCAGTTCTTC.

This clonotype was counted at least ten times. The rearrangement uses TRBV27 and TRBJ1-2; perhaps TRBD1 as D (5 bases). Trimming cost V 4 bases and J 4 bases, with 13 bases left between them. The CDR3 is 14 residues long. Germline CDR1 MNHEY, CDR2 SMNVEV (reference sequence). This CDR3 is CASSSDRNPYGYTF. CDR3 in DNA: TGTGCCAGCAGTTCCGACAGAAACCCCTATGGCTACACCTTC.

This clonotype showed up many times. CDR3 amino acids: CSARWGGSNYGYTF. Written as DNA, the CDR3 is TGCAGTGCTAGATGGGGGGGGAGTAACTATGGCTACACCTTC. The genes are TRBV20-1 and TRBJ1-2; TRBD1 is a possible D gene (5 bases). This CDR3 spans 14 amino acids. Per the germline V gene, CDR1 is DFQATT and CDR2 is SNEGSKA (reference sequence). Trimming removed 2 bases from V and 1 base from J, with 11 bases in between.

This clonotype came up many times. V and J are TRBV20-1 and TRBJ2-5; D is possibly TRBD2 (7 bases). The germline CDR1 and CDR2 sequences are DFQATT and SNEGSKA (reference sequence). CDR3 length: 15 residues. Trimming took off 0 bases at V and 5 bases at J, with 16 bases between the two ends. Here the CDR3 reads CSARDTAGAAETQYF. CDR3 in DNA: TGCAGTGCTAGAGATACGGCGGGGGCCGCGGAGACCCAGTACTTC.

The sample holds many counts of this clonotype. The gene calls are TRBV5-1 and TRBJ2-5; maybe TRBD1 (6 bases). Germline CDR1 reads SGHRS; CDR2 reads YFSETQ. V lost 8 bases, J lost 7 bases, and 21 bases lay in between. The CDR3 extends over 14 amino acids. The CDR3 protein is CASQPMGAPGTQYF. CDR3 DNA sequence: TGCGCCAGTCAGCCCATGGGGGCGCCGGGGACCCAGTACTTC.

The table lists this clonotype with many counts. V and J are TRBV20-1 and TRBJ2-7; 8 bases align to TRBD2. With 5 bases clipped from V and 6 bases from J, the junction kept 6 bases outside the gene matches. This CDR3 is 12 amino acids long. In germline, CDR1 is DFQATT, CDR2 SNEGSKA (reference sequence). The CDR3 DNA follows: TGCAGTGCTTCGGGACTAGGAGTCGAGCAGTACTTC. Encoded protein: CSASGLGVEQYF.

This clonotype was seen ten or more times. The genes are TRBV20-1 and TRBJ2-1, with 8 bases fitting TRBD1. The CDR3 length is 12 residues. Germline V gene data show CDR1 as DFQATT and CDR2 as SNEGSKA (reference sequence). After removal of 4 bases from V and 8 bases from J, the junction contained 4 bases not matched to a gene. DNA of the CDR3: TGCAGTGCTACGGACAGGGAGTATGAGCAGTTCTTC. It translates to CSATDREYEQFF.

Many counts were recorded for this clonotype. The chain combines TRBV6-6 with TRBJ2-1; 8 bases match TRBD2. CDR3 length equals 17 residues. The trim removed 0 bases at V and 4 bases at J, leaving 8 bases unmatched. The germline V gene has CDR1 MNHNY and CDR2 SVGAGI (reference sequence). CDR3 amino acids: CASSYSSGSGKYNEQFF. Here the CDR3 DNA reads TGTGCCAGCAGTTACTCGTCGGGTAGCGGGAAGTACAATGAGCAGTTCTTC.

This clonotype was detected many times. The rearrangement joins TRBV4-2 to TRBJ1-6; D is undetermined. V lost 0 bases to trimming and J lost 6 bases, with 3 bases between them. The CDR3 totals 13 residues. Germline V gene data show CDR1 as LGHNA and CDR2 as YNFKEQ. CDR3 sequence (DNA): TGTGCCAGCAGCCAAGAGAGTAATTCACCCCTCCACTTT. Its protein product is CASSQESNSPLHF.

This clonotype was seen at least ten times. The genes are TRBV9 and TRBJ1-4; possible D gene TRBD1, 5 bases. V was cut by 6 bases and J by 7 bases, with 25 bases left in between. There are 17 residues in the CDR3. Germline-derived CDR1 and CDR2 are SGDLS and YYNGEE. The CDR3 coding sequence is TGTGCCAGCACCCCGAGGACAACCCTCAGAAAGGGTGAAAAACTGTTTTTT. Amino acid sequence: CASTPRTTLRKGEKLFF.

To note about this clonotype: The junction departs from the called germline gene at one end, perhaps through a read error. The chain uses TRBV12-3 or TRBV12-4 and TRBJ2-3, with D unclear. The length of the CDR3 is 12 residues. CDR3 protein: CASSLNTDKQYF. The CDR3 DNA reads TGTGCCAGCAGTTTGAACACAGATAAGCAGTATTTT.

This clonotype was counted ten times or more. The V and J genes are TRBV15 and TRBJ1-2, with a weak D call TRBD1 (5 bases). The CDR3 totals 13 residues. CDR1 and CDR2 (germline): LNHNV, YYDKDF (reference sequence). Trimming shortened V by 5 bases and J by 4 bases, and 11 bases separated the two germline ends. CDR3 loop: CATSRGRTYGYTF. The CDR3 DNA is TGTGCCACCAGCCGGGGACGGACCTATGGCTACACCTTC.

This clonotype was picked up many times. The CDR3 DNA sequence: TGTGCCACCAGCAGAGAACGGACACTCACCGGGGAGCTGTTTTTT. Translation gives CATSRERTLTGELFF. The chain is built from TRBV15 and TRBJ2-2; weak D call: TRBD1 (5 bases). Per the germline V gene, CDR1 is LNHNV and CDR2 is YYDKDF (reference sequence). This CDR3 comprises 15 residues. Trimming took 0 bases from V and 4 from J, leaving 9 bases between them.

At least ten counts were recorded for this clonotype. The V and J genes are TRBV5-6 and TRBJ2-7; D is unresolved. Germline V gives CDR1 SGHDT, CDR2 YYEEEE. The V end was cut by 4 bases, the J end by 8 bases, with 19 bases between. There are 14 residues in the CDR3. CDR3: CASSPNLLVFKQYF. CDR3 nucleotides: TGTGCCAGCAGCCCAAACCTGCTAGTTTTCAAGCAGTACTTC.

This clonotype was seen repeatedly, ten times or more. The V call is TRBV20-1, the J call TRBJ1-1; a possible D gene is TRBD1 (6 bases). V was shortened by 5 bases and J by 4 bases, with 17 bases between the two germline ends. CDR3 size: 14 residues. Germline-derived CDR1 and CDR2 are DFQATT and SNEGSKA (reference sequence). The CDR3 bases are TGCAGTGCTCCCCAAAACAGGGAGAGCACTGAAGCTTTCTTT. It translates to CSAPQNRESTEAFF.

This clonotype was detected ten times or more. The chain carries TRBV12-3 or TRBV12-4 and TRBJ2-7; 8 positions match TRBD1. Trimming took 10 bases from V and 5 from J; bases not matched to a gene: 13. This CDR3 is 14 amino acids long. The CDR3, as DNA: TGTGCCATCTCAACTGACAGGGGTGGCCACGAGCAGTACTTC. Translation gives CAISTDRGGHEQYF.

On this clonotype: A much bigger clone sits one base away, suggesting this may be a read error. The chain employs TRBV3-1 and TRBJ2-7; 9 bases align to TRBD1. Losses at the gene ends were 4 bases for V and 7 bases for J; bases not matched to a gene: 8. Germline V lookup: CDR1 LGHDT, CDR2 YNNKEL (reference sequence). The CDR3 consists of 14 residues. For the CDR3, the DNA is TGTGCCAGCAGCCTATCGACAGGGGGAGAAGAGCAGTACTTC. Protein: CASSLSTGGEEQYF.

This clonotype was seen ten or more times. The V gene is TRBV18, the J gene TRBJ2-7; D ambiguous. Trimming took off 1 base at V and 3 bases at J, with 13 bases between the two ends. From germline, CDR1 is KGHSH and CDR2 LQKENI. The CDR3 length is 15 residues. CDR3 sequence: CASSPQSGPFYEQYF. CDR3 nucleotide sequence: TGTGCCAGCTCACCACAGTCAGGCCCCTTCTACGAGCAGTACTTC.